This T cell receptor beta chain derives from a study of CD8+ T cells in alopecia areata. Findings of the study overall: Normal skin's resident alphabeta T cells are sequenced alongside lesional scalp T cells. Both scalp clonality and the expanded CD8+ clones among the top 100 showed a significant decrease with tofacitinib.

Treatment here: oral pan-JAK inhibitor, 5-10 mg twice daily. This CDR3 is built from 14 residues. Germline V lookup: CDR1 LGHNA, CDR2 YSLEER. V was clipped by 5 bases and J by 5 bases; unmatched bases: 7. As for this clone: The antigen is not known.

Once RNA had been extracted, it was reverse transcribed into cDNA to act as the sequencing template. Clones were read by immunoSEQ multiplex PCR, and TCRdb kept only the in-frame ones, dropping some. The sample has nearly 200,000 clones, roughly 60% seen once. The clonotype comes from a human donor with alopecia areata. The chain employs TRBV4-3 and TRBJ2-5; 8 bases line up with TRBD1. Sequencing was performed on CD4+ T cells sorted from blood, taken at week 24, from a patient treated with tofacitinib. The CDR3 nucleotides read TGCGCCAGCAGCTCCCGGACAGGGATGGAGACCCAGTACTTC. This gives the protein CASSSRTGMETQYF.